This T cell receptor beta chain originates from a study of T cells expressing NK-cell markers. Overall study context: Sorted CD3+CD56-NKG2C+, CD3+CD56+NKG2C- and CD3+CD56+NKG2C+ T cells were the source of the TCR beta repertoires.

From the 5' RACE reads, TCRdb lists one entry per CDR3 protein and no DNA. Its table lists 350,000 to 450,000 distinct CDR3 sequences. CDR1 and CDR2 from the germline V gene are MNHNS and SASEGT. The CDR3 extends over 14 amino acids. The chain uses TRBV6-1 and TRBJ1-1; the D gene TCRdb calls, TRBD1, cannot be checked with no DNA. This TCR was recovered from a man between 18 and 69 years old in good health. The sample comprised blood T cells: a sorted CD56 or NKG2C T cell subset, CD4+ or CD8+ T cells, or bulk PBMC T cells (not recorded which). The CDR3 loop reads CASRSDSFNTEAFF.